This T cell receptor beta chain comes out of a study of OX40 agonist ivuxolimab in advanced cancers. Study-wide context: Intravenous ivuxolimab at 0.01 to 10 mg/kg was given to patients every 2 weeks.

Any history of autoimmune disease or systemic immunosuppression disqualified patients. The junction had 10 bases not matched to a gene; V was cut back by 5 bases and J by 5 bases. CDR3 length equals 15 residues. Germline-derived CDR1 and CDR2 are SGHVS and FNYEAQ. Only in-frame clones appear in the TCRdb table, and some are missing; sequencing was by immunoSEQ multiplex PCR. The sample comprises about 120,000 clones, 93% of which are singletons, and more than 0.15% rests with the top ten. The chain combines TRBV7-6 with TRBJ2-7; 9 bases align to TRBD2. The TCR originated in an adult with an advanced solid tumor such as melanoma, head and neck, liver or kidney cancer. The sample here was CD4+ or CD8+ T cells sorted from blood, taken in a trial of the OX40 agonist ivuxolimab. DNA for the CDR3: TGTGCCAGCAGCCCTCTAGCGGGATCGTCAAACGAGCAGTACTTC. The encoded protein is CASSPLAGSSNEQYF.